What follows are 22 T cell receptor beta chains derived from one specimen sequenced in a study of blood T cell repertoires in COVID-19. Profiled with immunoSEQ multiplex PCR; TCRdb holds only in-frame clones, not every one. The sample has 30,000 to 40,000 clones, roughly 90% seen once. The material sequenced was peripheral blood. The receptor source for this set is a man between 60 and 75 years old with active or convalescent COVID-19.

The chain employs TRBV5-4 and TRBJ1-5, with D unresolved. The V end lost 4 bases, the J end lost 1 base, and 12 bases lay between the germline ends. CDR1 is SGHNT and CDR2 is YYREEE in the germline V gene (reference sequence). The CDR3 covers 15 residues. Written as DNA, the CDR3 is TGTGCCAGCAGCCAGGACGGGAAAAGCAATCAGCCCCAGCATTTT. It translates to CASSQDGKSNQPQHF.

This clone is a singleton in its sample. The chain links TRBV28 to TRBJ1-2; D is perhaps TRBD1 (5 bases). Trimming shortened V by 4 bases and J by 4 bases, and 13 bases separated the two germline ends. The CDR3 totals 14 residues. Germline V gene lookup returns CDR1 MDHEN and CDR2 SYDVKM. The CDR3 sequence is CASSSGGGIYGYTF. The CDR3 DNA follows: TGTGCCAGCAGTTCAGGCGGGGGTATCTATGGCTACACCTTC.

The V and J genes are TRBV3-1 (or the pseudogene TRBV3-2) and TRBJ1-5; the D gene is possibly TRBD1 (6 bases). Trimming cost V 4 bases and J 0 bases, with 10 bases left between them. The CDR3 sequence is 15 residues long. Per the germline V gene, CDR1 is LGHDT and CDR2 is YNNKEL (reference sequence). CDR3 sequence (DNA): TGTGCCAGCAGCCCCGGGACAACTAGCAATCAGCCCCAGCATTTT. As protein: CASSPGTTSNQPQHF.

The chain has TRBV5-1 and TRBJ2-2; no reliable D call. Per the germline V gene, CDR1 is SGHRS and CDR2 is YFSETQ. The V end lost 0 bases, the J end lost 4 bases, and 13 bases lay between the germline ends. The length of the CDR3 is 16 residues. The CDR3 DNA is TGCGCCAGCAGCTTGGGGCCCCGCACCTCCACCGGGGAGCTGTTTTTT. This translates into CASSLGPRTSTGELFF.

The V call is TRBV2, the J call TRBJ2-7; D remains ambiguous. This CDR3 is 13 amino acids long. CDR1 and CDR2 from the germline V gene are SNHLY and FYNNEI. V was cut by 3 bases and J by 2 bases, with 8 bases left in between. The CDR3 spells CASSEYTPYEQYF. As DNA, the CDR3 is TGTGCCAGCAGTGAGTACACCCCCTACGAGCAGTACTTC.

The gene calls are TRBV25-1 and TRBJ1-2, with D possibly being TRBD1 (5 bases). Germline V CDR1 and CDR2: MGHDK, SYGVNS. V was shortened by 8 bases and J by 4 bases, with 23 bases between the two germline ends. The CDR3 runs 16 residues. The CDR3 spells CASRPSGTAGTYGYTF. Here the CDR3 DNA reads TGTGCCAGCCGCCCTTCCGGGACTGCTGGTACCTATGGCTACACCTTC.

This chain uses TRBV11-1 with TRBJ2-1, with 7 bases aligning to TRBD2. Germline V gene lookup returns CDR1 SGHAT and CDR2 FQDESV (reference sequence). Trimming removed 5 bases from V and 13 bases from J; junction bases left unmatched: 14. The CDR3 contains 14 residues. As DNA, the CDR3 is TGTGCCAGCAGCAAGGTAGCTAGCGGAAATTTTCAGTTCTTC. It specifies CASSKVASGNFQFF. The full variable domain, in which reference TRBV11-1 and TRBJ2-1 provide the parts outside the CDR3, is EAEVAQSPRYKITEKSQAVAFWCDPISGHATLYWYRQILGQGPELLVQFQDESVVDDSQLPKDRFSAERLKGVDSTLKIQPAELGDSAMYLCASSKVASGNFQFFGPGTRLTVL.

The V gene is TRBV2, the J gene TRBJ1-5; D may be TRBD1 (6 bases). Trimming removed 6 bases at V and 3 bases at J, with 12 bases between. There are 14 residues in the CDR3. The germline V gene has CDR1 SNHLY and CDR2 FYNNEI. CDR3: CASRGGSDNQPQHF. The CDR3 DNA reads as TGTGCCAGCAGAGGGGGATCTGACAATCAGCCCCAGCATTTT.

This clone was recorded only once. V is TRBV18 and J is TRBJ1-5; 9 bases are shared with TRBD1. V was clipped by 2 bases and J by 7 bases; unmatched bases: 3. The CDR3 covers 14 residues. Germline V gives CDR1 KGHSH, CDR2 LQKENI. CDR3 residues: CASSPTGGQQPQHF. As DNA, the CDR3 is TGTGCCAGCTCACCAACAGGGGGCCAGCAGCCCCAGCATTTT.

The chain links TRBV30 to TRBJ1-6; D is uncertain. Trimming pared 5 bases from V and 7 bases from J, leaving 12 bases between. Germline lookup yields CDR1 GTSNPN and CDR2 SVGIG (reference sequence). There are 13 residues in the CDR3. CDR3 DNA sequence: TGTGCCTGGGGCCCACAATGGAATTCACCCCTCCACTTT. Translated, it gives CAWGPQWNSPLHF.

V usage is TRBV5-1 and J usage is TRBJ2-7, with 10 bases aligning to TRBD2. The CDR3 is made up of 14 amino acids. Germline trimming cut 2 bases from V and 3 bases from J; bases unmatched to any gene: 2. Germline V lookup: CDR1 SGHRS, CDR2 YFSETQ. The CDR3 protein is CASSLSGRGYEQYF. CDR3 DNA sequence: TGCGCCAGCAGCTTAAGCGGGAGGGGCTACGAGCAGTACTTC.

With regard to this clone: The junction departs from the called germline gene at one end, perhaps through a read error. The rearrangement uses TRBV5-1 and TRBJ2-7; no firm D call. The germline V gene encodes CDR1 SGHRS and CDR2 YFSETQ. This CDR3 has 14 amino acids. The CDR3 spells CASSLLGSTYEQCF. Written as DNA, the CDR3 is TGCGCCAGCAGCTTGTTGGGCAGTACCTACGAGCAGTGCTTC.

This sequence joins TRBV9 and TRBJ2-3; 10 nucleotides match TRBD2. This CDR3 has 16 residues. V gave up 1 base and J gave up 3 bases; unmatched junction bases: 5. Germline V lookup: CDR1 SGDLS, CDR2 YYNGEE. The CDR3 spells CASSVLAGERTDTQYF. As DNA, the CDR3 is TGTGCCAGCAGCGTACTAGCGGGAGAGAGGACAGATACGCAGTATTTT. Variable domain in full (rest from reference TRBV9 and TRBJ2-3): DSGVTQTPKHLITATGQRVTLRCSPRSGDLSVYWYQQSLDQGLQFLIQYYNGEERAKGNILERFSAQQFPDLHSELNLSSLELGDSALYFCASSVLAGERTDTQYFGPGTRLTVL.

The chain uses TRBV5-4 and TRBJ2-1; 12 nucleotides align to TRBD2. This CDR3 comprises 20 residues. The germline V gene encodes CDR1 SGHNT and CDR2 YYREEE (reference sequence). V shed 0 bases and J 7 bases; nucleotides not matched to a gene: 17. CDR3 DNA: TGTGCCAGCAGCTTGGAAACATTGCTAGCGGGAGGGCCTCTTAGGAATGAGCAGTTCTTC. This gives the protein CASSLETLLAGGPLRNEQFF. Supplemented by reference TRBV5-4 and TRBJ2-1, the full variable domain reads ETGVTQSPTHLIKTRGQQVTLRCSSQSGHNTVSWYQQALGQGPQFIFQYYREEENGRGNFPPRFSGLQFPNYSSELNVNALELDDSALYLCASSLETLLAGGPLRNEQFFGPGTRLTVL.

This clone was picked up one time. V usage is TRBV27 and J usage is TRBJ2-1; 7 bases agree with TRBD1. The V gene end was trimmed by 6 bases and the J gene end by 7 bases; junction bases not matched to a gene: 15. CDR1 is MNHEY and CDR2 is SMNVEV in the germline V gene (reference sequence). This CDR3 is built from 16 residues. Written as DNA, the CDR3 is TGTGCCAGCAGCGAATTCTACAGGGGCGCATCTAATGAGCAGTTCTTC. Its translation is CASSEFYRGASNEQFF.

The V gene is TRBV24-1, the J gene TRBJ1-1; possible D gene TRBD1, 5 bases. V lost 7 bases, J lost 7 bases, and 21 bases lay in between. CDR1 is KGHDR and CDR2 is SFDVKD in the germline V gene. This CDR3 comprises 15 residues. CDR3 sequence (DNA): TGTGCCACCAGGCCCTCGGGGGGGATTTCTAATGAAGCTTTCTTT. Translating gives CATRPSGGISNEAFF.

The chain links TRBV21-1 to TRBJ2-1; the table calls TRBD2, which could not be checked here. TRBV21-1 is given as a pseudogene. The CDR3 runs to 16 residues. The CDR3, as DNA: TGTGCCAGCAGCGTTGCTAGCGTCCTAAGGTACAATGAGCAGTTCTTC. Its protein is CASSVASVLRYNEQFF.

The chain links TRBV6-1 to TRBJ1-1; 8 positions match TRBD1. V shed 0 bases, J shed 0 bases, and the junction held 12 bases outside the gene matches. The V gene's germline CDR1 is MNHNS and CDR2 SASEGT. CDR3 length: 19 residues. CDR3 sequence: CASSEALRGQVTMNTEAFF. CDR3 sequence (DNA): TGTGCCAGCAGTGAAGCGCTTCGGGGACAGGTAACCATGAACACTGAAGCTTTCTTT.

The CDR3 loop reads CASSISGQAYEQYF. CDR3 DNA sequence: TGTGCCAGTAGTATTTCAGGACAGGCCTACGAGCAGTACTTC. The chain joins TRBV19 to TRBJ2-7, with 7 bases identical to TRBD1. CDR1 LNHDA and CDR2 SQIVND come from the germline V gene (reference sequence). The V segment lost 3 bases and the J segment 2 bases; nucleotides outside the gene matches: 4. The CDR3 has 14 residues.

The chain has TRBV5-1 and TRBJ1-2, with D unclear. The CDR3 runs to 14 residues. V shed 3 bases and J shed 4 bases, with 13 bases lying between them. Germline assignment: CDR1 SGHRS and CDR2 YFSETQ. In DNA, the CDR3 is TGCGCCAGCAGCTATGGGGAGGGTATCTATGGCTACACCTTC. Translating gives CASSYGEGIYGYTF.

The chain carries TRBV9 and TRBJ2-3; D is perhaps TRBD2 (5 bases). In germline, CDR1 is SGDLS, CDR2 YYNGEE. This CDR3 has 19 residues. V was trimmed by 0 bases and J by 2 bases, leaving 22 bases between them. In DNA, the CDR3 is TGTGCCAGCAGCGTAGGAATAGGCTGGGAGAGACCTTACACAGATACGCAGTATTTT. It specifies CASSVGIGWERPYTDTQYF.

This chain links TRBV25-1 with TRBJ2-1; D possibly corresponds to TRBD2 (5 bases). The CDR3 contains 17 residues. Germline V gene lookup returns CDR1 MGHDK and CDR2 SYGVNS. V lost 1 base to trimming and J lost 6 bases, with 19 bases between them. The CDR3 protein is CASSELERTDALNEQFF. The CDR3 bases are TGTGCCAGCAGTGAATTAGAGCGGACCGATGCACTCAATGAGCAGTTCTTC.